These 21 T cell receptor beta chains were all obtained from the same sample, sequenced in a study of CD8+CD57+ T cells in acquired aplastic anemia. All sequencing subjects had displayed CD8+CD57+ cell expansion on flow cytometry. Genomic DNA constituted the template upon which TCR beta VDJ and CDR3 profiling was performed. TCRdb redid the calling of the reads with MiXCR, one entry per CDR3 protein. The repertoire holds about 270,000 distinct CDR3 sequences, with approximately 82% as singletons. The sample taken for sequencing was sorted CD4+, CD8+, or CD8+CD57+ T cells (not recorded which) from PBMCs. The receptor source for this set is a human donor with aplastic anemia.

This chain uses TRBV20-1 with TRBJ1-2; D might be TRBD1 (5 bases). Trimming stripped 6 bases from V and 5 bases from J, with 19 bases between. The CDR3 has 14 amino acids. The germline V gene has CDR1 DFQATT and CDR2 SNEGSKA (reference sequence). CDR3 amino acids: CSASSRGRKYGYTF. DNA of the CDR3: TGCAGTGCCAGTAGTAGGGGACGCAAGTATGGCTACACCTTC.

Note on this clonotype: Sequence at one end of the junction differs from germline and may be a read error. The V and J genes are TRBV2 and TRBJ1-2, with D possibly TRBD1 on 5 matching bases. This CDR3 contains 13 residues. Germline CDR1 and CDR2: SNHLY and FYNNEI. The CDR3 sequence: CASGDGRTDTQNF. Here the CDR3 DNA reads TGTGCCAGCGGGGACGGCCGCACAGATACGCAGAATTTC.

V usage is TRBV2 and J usage is TRBJ1-5; D possibly corresponds to TRBD1 (6 bases). The CDR3 extends over 15 amino acids. CDR1 and CDR2 (germline): SNHLY, FYNNEI. Trimming pared 6 bases from V and 7 bases from J, leaving 19 bases between. DNA of the CDR3: TGTGCCAGCAGCGATGGACAGTCTCGTAGGCAGCCCCAGCATTTT. Protein sequence: CASSDGQSRRQPQHF.

Details on this clonotype: The CDR3 does not close with the conserved phenylalanine or tryptophan, likely indicating a read error. The DNA is omitted, as the CDR3 cannot be located on it reliably, and the CDR3 follows TCRdb's listing. The rearrangement links TRBV7-9 to TRBJ2-3; TRBD2, the D gene given by the table, was not confirmed from the DNA. Germline CDR1 is SEHNR and CDR2 is FQNEAQ (reference sequence). The CDR3 length equals 13 residues, ends included. The CDR3 reads CASSFERSGKSFL.

This rearrangement joins TRBV2 to TRBJ2-5; D perhaps matches TRBD1 (5 bases). Germline lookup yields CDR1 SNHLY and CDR2 FYNNEI. The length of the CDR3 is 14 residues. V gave up 6 bases and J gave up 9 bases, with 20 bases separating them. CDR3 DNA: TGTGCCAGCAGCTCAAGGGGCACCGGCAAGCCCCAGTACTTC. It specifies CASSSRGTGKPQYF.

Points on this clonotype: No conserved phenylalanine or tryptophan is present at the end of the CDR3, so a read error is the likely explanation. The DNA is left out, because the CDR3 cannot be placed on it with certainty; the CDR3 is given as TCRdb lists it. The rearrangement links TRBV7-3 to TRBJ1-2. Per germline, CDR1 SGHTA and CDR2 FQGTGA. The CDR3 is 13 residues long, ends included. This CDR3 reads CARSRKANAVEHL.

This clonotype has ten or more counts. The genes are TRBV20-1 and TRBJ2-1; a weak D match, TRBD2 (5 bases). Deletions cut 0 bases from V and 4 bases from J, with 16 bases between. This CDR3 region has 16 residues. Germline V gene data show CDR1 as DFQATT and CDR2 as SNEGSKA (reference sequence). The CDR3 DNA follows: TGCAGTGCTAGAGACAGAGACAAGGGAGAGTACAATGAGCAGTTCTTC. Its translation is CSARDRDKGEYNEQFF.

A word on this clonotype: At one end the junction does not follow the germline gene, possibly because of a read error. CDR3 residues: CASSRARGEFLEQSF. The DNA for the CDR3 is TGTGCCAGCAGTCGAGCTCGGGGAGAGTTCCTTGAGCAGTCCTTC. The V and J genes are TRBV24-1 and TRBJ2-1, with a tentative D call TRBD2 (5 bases). This CDR3 comprises 15 residues. Germline CDR1 and CDR2: KGHDR and SFDVKD.

This clonotype was observed once. This chain's CDR3 is CASRSGTPYEQYF. In DNA form, the CDR3 reads TGTGCCAGCAGGTCAGGGACCCCCTACGAGCAGTACTTC. The chain combines TRBV2 with TRBJ2-7; D tentatively fits TRBD1 or TRBD2 (5 bases each). Germline CDR1 and CDR2: SNHLY and FYNNEI. This CDR3 region has 13 residues. V lost 6 bases and J lost 2, with 11 bases in between.

The V and J genes are TRBV6-1 and TRBJ2-5; 7 bases are a match to TRBD2. This CDR3 is 15 amino acids long. Germline assignment: CDR1 MNHNS and CDR2 SASEGT. The ends lost 6 bases at V and 5 bases at J; junction bases unmatched: 12. CDR3 region: CASRRLAFLDETQYF. The DNA of the CDR3 is TGTGCCAGCAGGAGACTAGCCTTTCTCGACGAGACCCAGTACTTC.

Worth noting for this clonotype: Given the absence of the conserved phenylalanine or tryptophan at the CDR3 end, a read error is likely. The genes are TRBV7-6 and TRBJ2-5; no definite D call. The germline CDR1 and CDR2 sequences are SGHVS and FNYEAQ. The CDR3 is 13 residues long. The CDR3, as DNA: TGTGCCAGCAGCAGACTGTACCAAGAGATCCAGTACTGC. This sequence encodes CASSRLYQEIQYC.

Here the CDR3 reads CASSGEVGTQYF. CDR3 nucleotide sequence: TGTGCCAGCAGCGGGGAGGTGGGGACGCAGTATTTT. The chain links TRBV9 to TRBJ2-3; D might be TRBD2 (6 bases). In germline, CDR1 is SGDLS, CDR2 YYNGEE. The CDR3 consists of 12 residues. V was trimmed by 3 bases and J by 9 bases, leaving 11 bases between them.

The chain joins TRBV11-3 to TRBJ2-2; D possibly corresponds to TRBD2 (5 bases). V was pared by 3 bases and J by 6 bases, with 14 bases between. The CDR3 covers 15 residues. CDR1 is SGHNT and CDR2 is YENEEA in the germline V gene. DNA for the CDR3: TGTGCCAGCAGCTTCCTTGGTGTGGAGGCCGGGGAGCTGTTTTTT. Translation gives CASSFLGVEAGELFF.

This sequence joins TRBV9 and TRBJ2-7, with TRBD1 identical over 7 bases. CDR1 is SGDLS and CDR2 is YYNGEE in the germline V gene. Germline trimming cut 4 bases from V and 2 bases from J; bases unmatched to any gene: 18. CDR3 length: 18 residues. CDR3 residues: CASSLHPNGTAHPYEQYV. Written as DNA, the CDR3 is TGTGCCAGCAGCTTACATCCGAACGGGACAGCCCATCCCTACGAGCAGTACGTC.

This clonotype was picked up one time. This is likely a read error, given that the CDR3 carries no conserved phenylalanine or tryptophan at its end. V and J are TRBV2 and TRBJ1-1; TRBD1 matches 8 bases. Germline V gene lookup returns CDR1 SNHLY and CDR2 FYNNEI. This CDR3 comprises 15 residues. Unmatched junction bases numbered 12, after V lost 6 bases and J lost 6 bases. The CDR3 bases are TGTGCCAGCAGCTTAGATGGGACAGGTACCCCTGAAGCTTTCCTT. It specifies CASSLDGTGTPEAFL.

In regard to this clonotype: At one end, the junction sequence differs from germline, possibly due to a read error. The chain is built from TRBV9 and TRBJ1-6; 7 bases are shared with TRBD1. Germline V CDR1 and CDR2: SGDLS, YYNGEE. The CDR3 sequence is 14 residues long. The CDR3 DNA is TGTGCCAGCAGCCCACAGGGGACCGGGGAGCTGTTTTACTTT. The encoded protein is CASSPQGTGELFYF.

The V gene is TRBV4-3, the J gene TRBJ1-1, with TRBD1 matching over 12 bases. Trimming removed 4 bases from V and 4 bases from J; junction bases left unmatched: 4. Germline V gives CDR1 LGHNA, CDR2 YSLEER. The CDR3 runs 15 residues. In DNA form, the CDR3 reads TGCGCCAGCAGCCGGGGACAGGGGGCGGTCACTGAAGCTTTCTTT. Protein sequence: CASSRGQGAVTEAFF.

The chain is built from TRBV9 and TRBJ2-7; D is perhaps TRBD1 or TRBD2 (5 bases each). Germline CDR1 and CDR2: SGDLS and YYNGEE. This CDR3 spans 16 amino acids. Written as DNA, the CDR3 is TGTGCCAGCAGGACACCGGGGCCCGCCTATTCCTATGAGCAGTACGTC. This codes for CASRTPGPAYSYEQYV.

There are a few counts of this clonotype. Given a much more abundant clone one base away, this may be a read error. The limits of the CDR3 on the DNA are not certain, so only TCRdb's listed CDR3 is given. This CDR3 is CASRDGGTDTQYFF. The chain is built from TRBV2 and TRBJ2-3. Germline CDR1 reads SNHLY; CDR2 reads FYNNEI. The CDR3 spans 14 residues, counting both ends.

On this clonotype itself: Compared with germline, one end of the junction differs, possibly owing to a read error. This chain uses TRBV2 with TRBJ2-7; D possibly corresponds to TRBD2 (6 bases). The CDR3 is 14 amino acids. Germline CDR1 is SNHLY and CDR2 is FYNNEI. The CDR3 region has the DNA TGTGCCAGCAGTTACGTGGAGGGTACGTACACGGAAGACTTC. Protein sequence: CASSYVEGTYTEDF.

About this clonotype itself: The conserved phenylalanine or tryptophan normally closing the CDR3 is absent here, so this likely arose from a read error. It is unclear where the CDR3 begins or ends on the DNA, so no DNA is shown, and the CDR3 is as TCRdb lists it. The chain recombines TRBV14 with TRBJ2-7; the D call in the table, TRBD1, was not verified against the DNA. Germline V gives CDR1 SGHDN, CDR2 FVKESK. 13 amino acids form the CDR3, both terminal residues included. The chain's CDR3 is CASGQGYEQYFGL.